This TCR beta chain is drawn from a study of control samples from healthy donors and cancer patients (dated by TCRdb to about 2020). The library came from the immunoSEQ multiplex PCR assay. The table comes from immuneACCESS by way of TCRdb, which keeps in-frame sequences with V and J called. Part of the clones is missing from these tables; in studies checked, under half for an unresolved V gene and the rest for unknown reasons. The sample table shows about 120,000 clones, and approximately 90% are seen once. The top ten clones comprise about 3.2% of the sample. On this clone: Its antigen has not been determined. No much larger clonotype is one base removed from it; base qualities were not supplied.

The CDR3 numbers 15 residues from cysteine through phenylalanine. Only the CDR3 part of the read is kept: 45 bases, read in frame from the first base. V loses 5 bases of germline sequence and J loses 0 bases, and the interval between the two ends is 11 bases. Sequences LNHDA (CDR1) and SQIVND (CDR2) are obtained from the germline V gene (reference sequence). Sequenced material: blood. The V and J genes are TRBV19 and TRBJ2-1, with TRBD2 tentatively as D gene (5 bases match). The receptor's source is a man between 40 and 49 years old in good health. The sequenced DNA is TGTGCCAGTAGTCGGACTGGGAGCTCCTACAATGAGCAGTTCTTC. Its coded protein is CASSRTGSSYNEQFF.